The 8 T cell receptor beta chains reported below all come from one sample, sequenced in a study of cytomegalovirus exposure and HLA in healthy donors. PCR primers comprised 60 Vbeta and 13 Jbeta primers. Generated by immunoSEQ multiplex PCR, the TCRdb table keeps only in-frame clones and is missing some. The repertoire holds roughly 150,000 clones, with around 73% as singletons. Sequencing was carried out using PBMCs. The receptors here all came from a woman between 18 and 29 years old in good health and CMV-seropositive.

The CDR3 is CASSQERGDPYNEQFF. As DNA, the CDR3 is TGCGCCAGCAGCCAGGAGCGGGGGGACCCCTACAATGAGCAGTTCTTC. The V and J genes are TRBV4-3 and TRBJ2-1; 9 positions match TRBD2. Germline values: CDR1 LGHNA, CDR2 YSLEER. The CDR3 is made up of 16 amino acids. V dropped 3 bases and J dropped 2; count of bases not matched to a gene: 5.

This chain uses TRBV10-3 with TRBJ2-5, with 7 bases that match TRBD1. Germline values: CDR1 ENHRY, CDR2 SYGVKD. This CDR3 has 13 amino acids. The V gene end was trimmed by 3 bases and the J gene end by 2 bases; junction bases not matched to a gene: 0. DNA for the CDR3: TGTGCCATCAGTGACAGGGGGCAAGAGACCCAGTACTTC. Translation gives CAISDRGQETQYF.

The genes are TRBV2 and TRBJ2-2, with D possibly TRBD1 on 5 matching bases. Trimming shortened V by 6 bases and J by 1 base, and 9 bases separated the two germline ends. Germline CDR1 SNHLY, CDR2 FYNNEI. This CDR3 is built from 14 residues. DNA for the CDR3: TGTGCCAGCAGCGATGACAGGAACACCGGGGAGCTGTTTTTT. It specifies CASSDDRNTGELFF.

The V call is TRBV29-1, the J call TRBJ2-2; 7 positions match TRBD1. The CDR3 runs 15 residues. The germline CDR1 and CDR2 sequences are SQVTM and ANQGSEA. V lost 2 bases, J lost 0 bases, and 3 bases stayed unmatched. This CDR3 is CSVEKDRPNTGELFF. Here the CDR3 DNA reads TGCAGCGTTGAAAAGGACAGGCCGAACACCGGGGAGCTGTTTTTT.

The rearrangement links TRBV10-3 to TRBJ1-2, with a tentative D call TRBD1 (5 bases). The CDR3 is made up of 13 amino acids. V dropped 11 bases and J dropped 2 bases, with 15 bases sitting between them. Germline values: CDR1 ENHRY, CDR2 SYGVKD. CDR3 DNA sequence: TGTGCCGCGGGACCGGCCCTAAACTATGGCTACACCTTC. Its protein product is CAAGPALNYGYTF.

V is TRBV19 and J is TRBJ2-5, with D possibly matching TRBD1 (5 bases). V was shortened by 5 bases and J by 1 base, with 8 bases between the two germline ends. Germline CDR1 LNHDA, CDR2 SQIVND (reference sequence). This CDR3 is 13 amino acids long. The CDR3 nucleotides read TGTGCCAGTAGTGTGACAGCCCAAGAGACCCAGTACTTC. Its translation is CASSVTAQETQYF.

Worth noting for this clone: One junction end does not reproduce the germline sequence, and a read error may be involved. The gene calls are TRBV7-9 and TRBJ1-1; 10 nucleotides match TRBD1. In germline, CDR1 is SEHNR, CDR2 FQNEAQ (reference sequence). This CDR3 has 16 residues. The CDR3 region is CSSSPARGTGDTEAFF. In nucleotides, the CDR3 is TGTTCCAGCAGCCCGGCTCGCGGGACAGGGGATACTGAAGCTTTCTTT. Full variable domain (rest looked up from reference TRBV7-9 and TRBJ1-1): DTGVSQNPRHKITKRGQNVTFRCDPISEHNRLYWYRQTLGQGPEFLTYFQNEAQLEKSRLLSDRFSAERPKGSFSTLEIQRTEQGDSAMYLCSSSPARGTGDTEAFFGQGTRLTVV.

The rearrangement uses TRBV6-5 and TRBJ2-6; D is unclear. There are 16 residues in the CDR3. Germline CDR1 MNHEY, CDR2 SVGAGI. V was shortened by 0 bases and J by 0 bases, with 6 bases between the two germline ends. The CDR3 nucleotides read TGTGCCAGCAGTTACTCGAGAATCTCTGGGGCCAACGTCCTGACTTTC. This translates into CASSYSRISGANVLTF.